This T cell receptor beta chain derives from a study of T cell responses to AZD1222 COVID-19 vaccine. Second-dose recipients at about 4 or about 12 weeks were treated as one pooled group. About this clone itself: Its specificity is not known.

Germline V gene data show CDR1 as MNHEY and CDR2 as SVGEGT. The CDR3 is made up of 15 amino acids. Trimming shortened V by 0 bases and J by 7 bases, and 16 bases separated the two germline ends. Generated by immunoSEQ multiplex PCR, the TCRdb table keeps only in-frame clones and is missing some. The repertoire consists of around 120,000 clones, with roughly 91% occurring once and the leading ten covering more than 4.5%. Notes on the study in general: Donors were chiefly white British, with a greater number of females, and clonal diversity was perhaps underestimated. Among AZD1222 vaccinees, only five to seven were seropositive at baseline. Dominant at 160-218 and 743-854, vaccine-associated CD4 TCRs also spanned spike.

This receptor was obtained from an adult who received the AZD1222 COVID-19 vaccine. The chain has TRBV6-2 or TRBV6-3 and TRBJ2-7; D may be TRBD1 (5 bases). Source: peripheral blood, taken 28 days after the second AZD1222 dose. The CDR3 region has the DNA TGTGCCAGCAGTTACTCCCTCGCAGGGAATCGGGAGCAGTACTTC. This codes for CASSYSLAGNREQYF.